This record looks at one TCR beta chain sequence and its context. Its antigen is not known. Libraries were prepared by immunoSEQ multiplex PCR; TCRdb keeps only in-frame clonotypes and omits some of them. This table holds around 94,000 clones, roughly 80% found once. CDR1 and CDR2 from the germline V gene are KGHDR and SFDVKD. V was trimmed by 4 bases and J by 2 bases, leaving 14 bases between them. The CDR3 is 15 residues long. This sample stems from a study of T cell responses to AZD1222 COVID-19 vaccine. Study outcomes and limitations: There were mostly white British donors and more females than males, and clonal diversity was possibly underestimated. A rise in Spike-specific TCR breadth and depth followed two AZD1222 doses. Every sample of the repertoires postdated the peak T cell response.

The sample consisted of peripheral blood, taken on day 0 of AZD1222 vaccination. The TCR comes from an adult in good health. This chain connects TRBV24-1 to TRBJ2-7; D uncertain. In nucleotides, the CDR3 is TGTGCCACCAGTGACCATAGGACGACCACCTACGAGCAGTACGTC. Amino acid sequence: CATSDHRTTTYEQYV.